This T cell receptor beta chain was recovered during a study of identical twins. Findings and caveats of the study: The same donors were not followed; conclusions instead depended on cross-sectional statistical analysis. Reduced insertions were recorded for abundant cord blood beta clonotypes, with no such pattern in memory repertoires.

A note on this clonotype: Antigen: not known.

Addition of a universal primer site occurred through template switching, and cDNA carried unique molecular identifiers. TCRdb reprocessed the 5' RACE reads via MiXCR and lists one record per CDR3 protein. The data show hundreds of thousands of distinct CDR3 sequences, about 20% seen once. These same records also appear under a second study, on T cells expressing NK-cell markers. From that paper: Topping the CD3+CD56-NKG2C+ fraction as well were these clonotypes, in a handful of donors.

The sequence came from a woman under 30 in good health. The material sequenced was PBMCs.

The CDR3 spells CASSSGQGALPDTQYF. CDR3 nucleotides: TGTGCCAGCAGCTCTGGACAGGGGGCTCTCCCAGATACGCAGTATTTT. The genes are TRBV7-3 and TRBJ2-3; 11 nucleotides agree with TRBD1. This CDR3 spans 16 amino acids. After removal of 4 bases from V and 4 bases from J, the junction contained 7 bases not matched to a gene. Germline V CDR1 and CDR2: SGHTA, FQGTGA.